What follows is one TCR beta chain and its context. This entry comes from a study of blood T cell repertoires in COVID-19. Per the original data handling: By means of reference gene primer amplification, nucleated cell counts were estimated. Sequencing was performed with immunoSEQ multiplex PCR; in TCRdb, only in-frame clones are kept and a portion is missing. The V and J calls and clone size come from that table; D and trimming were worked out from the DNA. The data show 130,000 or so clones, roughly 83% seen once. CDR3 length: 15 residues. Germline CDR1 is SGHTA and CDR2 is FQGNSA. V shed 5 bases, J shed 4 bases, and the junction held 5 bases outside the gene matches.

The sequencing input was peripheral blood. The clonotype comes from a woman older than 75 with acute or convalescent COVID-19. This chain joins TRBV7-2 and TRBJ2-2; 9 bases align to TRBD1. CDR3 amino acids: CASSGRQGGTGELFF. The CDR3, as DNA: TGTGCCAGCAGCGGGAGACAGGGGGGCACCGGGGAGCTGTTTTTT.